This is a list of T cell receptor beta chains from one sample in a study of T cells after yellow fever vaccination. TCRdb itself ran the 5' RACE reads through MiXCR, one entry per CDR3 protein. The data show approximately 120,000 distinct CDR3 sequences, 7.5% to 10% seen once. Source: CD8+ T cells sorted from PBMCs, taken on the day of the yellow fever booster vaccination. These receptors all stem from a young man who received the YFV17D yellow fever vaccine. CDR3s include the opening cysteine and the closing phenylalanine or tryptophan. Each record gives: clone size, CDR3 length, V gene, J gene, D gene, CDR3 protein, CDR3 DNA. The D gene is left open where the match is weak. Clone size appears in some rows only: once, few, many, or a class for an expanded clone.

few	14	TRBV5-1	TRBJ2-2	.	CASSPGVYTGELFF	TGCGCCAGCAGCCCAGGGGTTTACACCGGGGAGCTGTTTTTT
few	16	TRBV9	TRBJ1-4	.	CASSARGATTNEKLFF	TGTGCCAGCAGCGCTCGAGGGGCTACAACTAATGAAAAACTGTTTTTT
.	15	TRBV7-3	TRBJ2-3	TRBD2	CASSLSGGPTDTQYF	TGTGCCAGCAGCTTAAGCGGGGGGCCCACAGATACGCAGTATTTT
few	16	TRBV5-5	TRBJ2-7	.	CASTSGFAPSSYEQYF	TGTGCCAGCACCTCAGGGTTCGCACCTTCTTCCTACGAGCAGTACTTC
few	14	TRBV7-6	TRBJ2-3	.	CASSPPLYTDTQYF	TGTGCCAGCAGCCCCCCACTGTACACAGATACGCAGTATTTT
few	14	TRBV7-9	TRBJ2-5	.	CASSFGSLKETQYF	TGTGCCAGCAGCTTTGGGAGTCTAAAAGAGACCCAGTACTTC
few	15	TRBV3-1	TRBJ1-2	TRBD1	CASSQVTGGGGGYTF	TGTGCCAGCAGCCAAGTGACAGGGGGCGGTGGTGGCTACACCTTC
few	17	TRBV5-1	TRBJ1-6	.	CASSLGDTLYGFSPLHF	TGCGCCAGCAGCTTGGGGGACACCCTATACGGTTTTTCACCCCTCCACTTT
many	14	TRBV10-2	TRBJ2-3	.	CASSETGQTDTQYF	TGCGCCAGCAGTGAGACGGGTCAGACAGATACGCAGTATTTT
few	13	TRBV20-1	TRBJ1-1	.	CSARQVGRTEAFF	TGCAGTGCTAGACAGGTCGGTAGGACTGAAGCTTTCTTT
few	11	TRBV6-5	TRBJ1-1	.	CASSYGAEAFF	TGTGCCAGCAGTTACGGGGCTGAAGCTTTCTTT
few	14	TRBV5-1	TRBJ2-7	.	CASSLETGTYEQYF	TGCGCCAGCAGCTTGGAAACGGGAACCTACGAGCAGTACTTC
medium-sized	11	TRBV7-9	TRBJ2-2	.	CALRDTGELFF	TGTGCCCTTCGGGACACCGGGGAGCTGTTTTTT
.	12	TRBV7-9	TRBJ1-2	.	CASSLLDYGYTF	TGTGCCAGCAGCTTGCTCGACTATGGCTACACCTTC